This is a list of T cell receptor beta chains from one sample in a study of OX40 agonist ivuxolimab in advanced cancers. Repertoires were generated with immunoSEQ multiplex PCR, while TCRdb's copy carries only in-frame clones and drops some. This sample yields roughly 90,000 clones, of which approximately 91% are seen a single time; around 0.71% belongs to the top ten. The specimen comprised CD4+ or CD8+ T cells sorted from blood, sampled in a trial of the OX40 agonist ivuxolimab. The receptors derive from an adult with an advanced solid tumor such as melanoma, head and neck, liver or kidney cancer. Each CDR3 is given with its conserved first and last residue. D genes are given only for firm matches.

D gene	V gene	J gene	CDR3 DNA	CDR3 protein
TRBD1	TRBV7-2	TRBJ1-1	TGTGCCAGCAGCGAACAGGGGGAGTACACTGAAGCTTTCTTT	CASSEQGEYTEAFF
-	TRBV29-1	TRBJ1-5	TGCAGCGTCCAGGGTAGGAATAGTCAGCCCCAGCATTTT	CSVQGRNSQPQHF
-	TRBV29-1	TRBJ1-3	TGCAGCGTTGTAGTGGTTGGAGACACCATATATTTT	CSVVVVGDTIYF
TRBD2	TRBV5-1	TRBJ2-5	TGCGCCAGCAGCCGCGGACTAGCGGCCCAAGAGACCCAGTACTTC	CASSRGLAAQETQYF
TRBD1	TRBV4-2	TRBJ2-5	TGTGCCAGCAGCCAAGGGCGAGAGAAACAGGGGTTACAAGAGACCCAGTACTTC	CASSQGREKQGLQETQYF
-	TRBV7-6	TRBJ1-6	TGTGCCAGCAGCTTAGAGGGAGCCTCCTATAATTCACCCCTCCACTTT	CASSLEGASYNSPLHF
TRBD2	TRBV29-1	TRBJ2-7	TGCAGCGTATCCACCCTAGCGGGAAATTTCTACGAGCAGTACTTC	CSVSTLAGNFYEQYF
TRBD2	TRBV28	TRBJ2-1	TGTGCCAGCAGTGCCCGCGCTAGCGGGACTTGGTACAATGAGCAGTTCTTC	CASSARASGTWYNEQFF
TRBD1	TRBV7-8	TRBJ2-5	TGTGCCAGCAGCTTGGGGACAGGGGAGACCCAGTACTTC	CASSLGTGETQYF
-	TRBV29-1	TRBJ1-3	TGCAGCGCTGGAGAGGGGAACACCATATATTTT	CSAGEGNTIYF
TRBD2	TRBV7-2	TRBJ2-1	TGTGCCAGCAGCCAAGCGATAGCGGGGGGTTCCTACAATGAGCAGTTCTTC	CASSQAIAGGSYNEQFF
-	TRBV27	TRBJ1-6	TGTGCCAGCAGTTCCAGGGGTGATTCACCCCTCCACTTT	CASSSRGDSPLHF
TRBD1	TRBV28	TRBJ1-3	TGTGCCAGCAGTACATCGACAGGGGACGGAAACACCATATATTTT	CASSTSTGDGNTIYF
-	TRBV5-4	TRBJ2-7	TGTGCCAGCAGCCTTAAAACCGGAAAAAGCTACGAGCAGTACTTC	CASSLKTGKSYEQYF